This T cell receptor beta chain was sequenced during a study of PD-L1 blockade in urothelial cancer. Study-wide background: At some point between 2013 and 2015, patients got going on atezolizumab, taking 1,200 mg intravenously every 3 weeks. Of some 30 patients, twenty-five were males with bladder-origin urothelial cancer.

Synthetic TCR analog templates were spiked into each PCR. Clones were sequenced by immunoSEQ multiplex PCR, and TCRdb holds only the in-frame ones, with some missing. Among 70,000 or so clones listed, 84% were seen once. Germline V gene lookup returns CDR1 SGHAT and CDR2 FQNNGV. The CDR3 is 15 amino acids. Between the trimmed V and J ends, which lost 2 bases and 5 bases, there was a span of 13 bases. Urothelial carcinoma, locally advanced or metastatic, affected the patients. The chain carries TRBV11-2 and TRBJ2-1; D gene unclear. This receptor was obtained from a man in his 70s with urothelial cancer. The specimen comprised PBMCs, sampled around atezolizumab (anti-PD-L1) treatment. Written as DNA, the CDR3 is TGTGCCAGCAGCTTAATTGGCAAATCGAACAATGAGCAGTTCTTC. Amino acid sequence: CASSLIGKSNNEQFF.